One sample yielded the 30 T cell receptor beta chains listed below, sequenced in a study of CD8 T cells in ankylosing spondylitis. Study results and limitations: What seemed typical of ankylosing spondylitis blood was a TCR beta motif built from several highly homologous variants.

Each CDR3 protein gets one entry after TCRdb re-called the 5' RACE reads with MiXCR. The sample has more than 250,000 distinct CDR3 sequences; approximately 8% are singletons. These TCRs' antigens remain unknown. The sequenced sample was blood, either unsorted or a sorted T cell fraction (not recorded which). The receptor source for this set is a male donor with ankylosing spondylitis.

In its sample, this clonotype was seen many times. The chain uses TRBV29-1 and TRBJ2-3; D perhaps matches TRBD2 (5 bases). Germline V CDR1 and CDR2: SQVTM, ANQGSEA. V was shortened by 3 bases and J by 0 bases, with 13 bases between the two germline ends. The CDR3 length is 15 residues. CDR3 loop: CSVDKVAISTDTQYF. The DNA for the CDR3 is TGCAGCGTTGATAAGGTAGCGATTAGCACAGATACGCAGTATTTT.

The rearrangement links TRBV7-2 to TRBJ2-7; D uncertain. V dropped 1 base and J dropped 1 base, with 8 bases sitting between them. Germline CDR1 and CDR2: SGHTA and FQGNSA. The CDR3 contains 14 residues. CDR3 in DNA: TGTGCCAGCAGCTTAGTGCCGGGTTCCTACGAGCAGTACTTC. Protein: CASSLVPGSYEQYF.

This clonotype appeared a few times. This CDR3 is CASSSILTSGDTLPGELFF. CDR3 in DNA: TGCGCCAGCAGCTCAATACTTACTAGCGGTGATACGCTCCCCGGGGAGCTGTTTTTT. The genes are TRBV5-1 and TRBJ2-2, with 8 nucleotides matching TRBD2. Germline V gene lookup returns CDR1 SGHRS and CDR2 YFSETQ. V dropped 3 bases and J dropped 6; count of bases not matched to a gene: 19. The CDR3 length is 19 residues.

This clonotype was seen ten or more times. The rearrangement links TRBV29-1 to TRBJ2-7; perhaps D is TRBD1 or TRBD2 (5 bases each). The CDR3 spans 13 residues. The germline V gene encodes CDR1 SQVTM and CDR2 ANQGSEA. Trimming took off 6 bases at V and 5 bases at J, with 17 bases between the two ends. This CDR3 is CSVGETGAHEQYF. CDR3 DNA: TGCAGCGTGGGAGAAACAGGTGCCCACGAGCAGTACTTC.

This clonotype was counted only a few times. V is TRBV12-3 or TRBV12-4 and J is TRBJ2-3; D tentatively fits TRBD1 or TRBD2 (6 bases each). This CDR3 has 16 amino acids. Trimming removed 7 bases from V and 4 bases from J, with 21 bases in between. In nucleotides, the CDR3 is TGTGCCAGCACCCCTCACGGGGGCCATGCGGCAGATACGCAGTATTTT. Its translation: CASTPHGGHAADTQYF.

This clonotype came up many times. The chain carries TRBV29-1 and TRBJ2-1; TRBD2 agrees at 9 bases. After removal of 3 bases from V and 0 bases from J, the junction contained 12 bases not matched to a gene. Germline CDR1 reads SQVTM; CDR2 reads ANQGSEA. This CDR3 is built from 18 residues. The CDR3 sequence is CSVETSGLSGSSYNEQFF. DNA of the CDR3: TGCAGCGTTGAGACTAGCGGACTCTCTGGCAGCTCCTACAATGAGCAGTTCTTC.

V gene TRBV3-1 combines with J gene TRBJ2-4, with 10 bases identical to TRBD2. CDR1 is LGHDT, CDR2 YNNKEL, per germline (reference sequence). The junction had 18 bases not matched to a gene; V was cut back by 4 bases and J by 0 bases. CDR3 size: 21 residues. The CDR3 spells CASSPGRLAGGYSLAKNIQYF. The CDR3 DNA reads TGTGCCAGCAGCCCAGGGAGACTAGCGGGCGGCTATTCACTAGCCAAAAACATTCAGTACTTC.

In this sample, this clonotype turned up a few times. CDR3 DNA: TGTGCCAGCAGCCAAGGGGGGGTGAACACTGAAGCTTTCTTT. This encodes CASSQGGVNTEAFF. This chain connects TRBV4-2 to TRBJ1-1; possible D gene TRBD1, 5 bases. V lost 1 base to trimming and J lost 0 bases, with 6 bases between them. CDR1 and CDR2 (germline): LGHNA, YNFKEQ. This CDR3 is built from 14 residues.

This clonotype occurred many times. The chain joins TRBV4-3 to TRBJ2-3; 7 nucleotides agree with TRBD2. There are 15 residues in the CDR3. Losses at the gene ends were 0 bases for V and 6 bases for J; bases not matched to a gene: 6. CDR1 LGHNA and CDR2 YSLEER come from the germline V gene. The CDR3 reads CASSQERREFDTQYF. The CDR3 DNA reads TGCGCCAGCAGCCAAGAGAGGCGGGAGTTCGATACGCAGTATTTT.

This clonotype was observed a handful of times. V and J are TRBV18 and TRBJ1-1, with D unresolved. CDR3 size: 16 residues. Germline values: CDR1 KGHSH, CDR2 LQKENI. V was cut by 0 bases and J by 1 base, with 12 bases left in between. For the CDR3, the DNA is TGTGCCAGCTCACCACCGTCCCCAGGTTCGAACACTGAAGCTTTCTTT. It encodes CASSPPSPGSNTEAFF.

J is TRBJ1-1 and V is TRBV19; D is ambiguous. Germline CDR1 reads LNHDA; CDR2 reads SQIVND (reference sequence). This CDR3 is built from 10 residues. The V and J ends lost 5 bases and 8 bases respectively, with 6 bases between them. In DNA form, the CDR3 reads TGTGCCAGTAGTGACATCGAAGCTTTCTTT. Translated, it gives CASSDIEAFF.

Many counts were recorded for this clonotype. The J gene is TRBJ2-4, the V gene TRBV4-3, with D tentatively TRBD1 or TRBD2 (5 bases each). The CDR3 covers 15 residues. Trimming took off 3 bases at V and 5 bases at J, with 14 bases between the two ends. CDR1 and CDR2 (germline): LGHNA, YSLEER. The CDR3 is CASSHSSARENIQYF. In nucleotides, the CDR3 is TGCGCCAGCAGCCATAGTAGCGCCAGGGAAAACATTCAGTACTTC.

This clonotype was detected a few times. The chain uses TRBV20-1 and TRBJ1-4; D is ambiguous. The CDR3 has 14 residues. Germline loops: CDR1 DFQATT, CDR2 SNEGSKA (reference sequence). V lost 6 bases and J lost 7, with 18 bases in between. CDR3 coding DNA: TGCAGTGCCCTAGGTATACCCGGAGTTGAAAAACTGTTTTTT. Residues: CSALGIPGVEKLFF.

This clonotype was seen only a few times. The DNA for the CDR3 is TGTGCCAGCAGACCCGGGACAGCGAACACCGGGGAGCTGTTTTTT. Translated: CASRPGTANTGELFF. V usage is TRBV6-2 or TRBV6-3 and J usage is TRBJ2-2; 7 positions agree with TRBD1. Germline V gene sequence: CDR1 MNHEY, CDR2 SVGEGT. CDR3 length: 15 residues. With V trimmed by 6 bases and J by 0 bases, 4 bases remained unmatched.

This sequence joins TRBV4-3 and TRBJ2-5; D may match TRBD1 or TRBD2 (5 bases each). This CDR3 region has 15 residues. Germline V gene data show CDR1 as LGHNA and CDR2 as YSLEER. V lost 0 bases, J lost 0 bases, and 8 bases lay in between. In DNA, the CDR3 is TGCGCCAGCAGCCAAGATTGGGGGAACCAAGAGACCCAGTACTTC. It yields the protein CASSQDWGNQETQYF.

This rearrangement joins TRBV28 to TRBJ1-3; D is uncertain. This CDR3 contains 15 residues. V was cut by 6 bases and J by 4 bases, with 16 bases left in between. Germline values: CDR1 MDHEN, CDR2 SYDVKM. CDR3 sequence: CASRAGGPVGNTIYF. The CDR3 nucleotides are TGTGCCAGCAGAGCCGGTGGGCCGGTGGGAAACACCATATATTTT.

This clonotype was recorded a few times. The chain combines TRBV9 with TRBJ2-7; 7 bases map to TRBD2. The CDR3 extends over 14 amino acids. Germline lookup yields CDR1 SGDLS and CDR2 YYNGEE. V shed 4 bases and J 2 bases; nucleotides not matched to a gene: 6. CDR3 region: CASSSTSDTYEQYF. In DNA form, the CDR3 reads TGTGCCAGCAGCTCCACTAGCGATACCTACGAGCAGTACTTC.

The chain joins TRBV5-1 to TRBJ2-3, with 10 bases fitting TRBD1. CDR1 is SGHRS and CDR2 is YFSETQ in the germline V gene. Unmatched junction bases numbered 6, after V lost 1 base and J lost 7 bases. The CDR3 spans 15 residues. The chain's CDR3 is CASSLSGTGANTQYF. The CDR3 DNA sequence: TGCGCCAGCAGCTTGTCTGGGACAGGGGCCAATACGCAGTATTTT. Full variable domain (outside the CDR3, taken from reference TRBV5-1 and TRBJ2-3): KAGVTQTPRYLIKTRGQQVTLSCSPISGHRSVSWYQQTPGQGLQFLFEYFSETQRNKGNFPGRFSGRQFSNSRSEMNVSTLELGDSALYLCASSLSGTGANTQYFGPGTRLTVL.

This clonotype showed up just a few times. V is TRBV28 and J is TRBJ2-7; weak D call: TRBD2 (6 bases). Trimming took 6 bases from V and 5 from J, leaving 17 bases between them. The germline gives CDR1 MDHEN, CDR2 SYDVKM. There are 14 residues in the CDR3. The CDR3 DNA reads as TGTGCCAGCAGAAACCCGGGGGAAATCCACGAGCAGTACTTC. This sequence encodes CASRNPGEIHEQYF.

This clonotype was observed at least ten times. The J gene is TRBJ2-3, the V gene TRBV7-8; 13 bases align to TRBD2. Germline CDR1 reads SGHVS; CDR2 reads FQNEAQ. The V and J ends lost 4 bases and 6 bases, in that order; junction bases with no gene match: 10. The CDR3 spans 17 residues. For the CDR3, the DNA is TGTGCCAGCAGCTCCCGGCTGACTAGCGGGAGGACCGATACGCAGTATTTT. Translating it yields CASSSRLTSGRTDTQYF.

This clonotype was seen many times. The chain links TRBV5-4 to TRBJ2-3; maybe TRBD1 (6 bases). Germline V gene lookup returns CDR1 SGHNT and CDR2 YYREEE (reference sequence). The CDR3 sequence is 18 residues long. V lost 7 bases to trimming and J lost 5 bases, with 29 bases between them. The CDR3 spells CASAPFEGHPFQGDTQYF. The CDR3 coding sequence is TGTGCCAGCGCCCCCTTCGAGGGACACCCGTTTCAGGGAGATACGCAGTATTTT.

The chain carries TRBV14 and TRBJ2-3; TRBD2 matches at 8 bases. CDR3 size: 18 residues. CDR1 is SGHDN and CDR2 is FVKESK in the germline V gene. The trim removed 0 bases at V and 2 bases at J, leaving 10 bases unmatched. The CDR3 nucleotides read TGTGCCAGCAGCCAAGATCGTGTGTTAGCGGGACACACAGATACGCAGTATTTT. It translates to CASSQDRVLAGHTDTQYF.

This clonotype was found a few times. V usage is TRBV28 and J usage is TRBJ2-7; 9 bases agree with TRBD1. CDR1 and CDR2 from the germline V gene are MDHEN and SYDVKM. The V segment lost 3 bases and the J segment 3 bases; nucleotides outside the gene matches: 6. The CDR3 consists of 15 residues. The CDR3 spells CASSFPGQGNYEQYF. As DNA, the CDR3 is TGTGCCAGCAGTTTCCCCGGACAGGGGAACTACGAGCAGTACTTC.

The CDR3 reads CASSFLRETQYF. The CDR3 bases are TGTGCCAGCAGTTTTTTGCGCGAGACCCAGTACTTC. This rearrangement joins TRBV28 to TRBJ2-5; no clear D. V lost 3 bases to trimming and J lost 5 bases, with 7 bases between them. In germline, CDR1 is MDHEN, CDR2 SYDVKM. This CDR3 comprises 12 residues.

This clonotype was observed a few times. The V call is TRBV4-1, the J call TRBJ2-2; 14 bases match TRBD2. The germline V gene encodes CDR1 MGHRA and CDR2 YSYEKL. The CDR3 has 20 residues. V dropped 3 bases and J dropped 6; count of bases not matched to a gene: 15. In DNA, the CDR3 is TGCGCCAGCAGCCATCCTTCCGGGACTAGCGGGAGTAGGATCGCCGGGGAGCTGTTTTTT. This sequence encodes CASSHPSGTSGSRIAGELFF.

This clonotype was seen more than once but under ten times. V is TRBV6-2 or TRBV6-3 and J is TRBJ2-7, with D hard to call. Trimming removed 10 bases at V and 0 bases at J, with 13 bases between. CDR1 MNHEY and CDR2 SVGEGT come from the germline V gene. The CDR3 is made up of 13 amino acids. In DNA form, the CDR3 reads TGTGCCACCAATCCCAGGAGCTCCTACGAGCAGTACTTC. This encodes CATNPRSSYEQYF.

The chain carries TRBV12-3 or TRBV12-4 and TRBJ2-7; the D is unclear. Deletions cut 7 bases from V and 0 bases from J, with 10 bases between. There are 13 residues in the CDR3. The DNA of the CDR3 is TGTGCCAGCACCCCTTCCCCCTCCTACGAGCAGTACTTC. Its protein product is CASTPSPSYEQYF.

This clonotype was counted many times. The chain has TRBV4-3 and TRBJ2-7; D is possibly TRBD1 or TRBD2 (5 bases each). The CDR3 runs 14 residues. CDR1 LGHNA and CDR2 YSLEER come from the germline V gene. V lost 0 bases, J lost 4 bases, and 10 bases lay in between. The CDR3 sequence is CASSQDRGRYEQYF. The CDR3 bases are TGCGCCAGCAGCCAAGATAGGGGACGGTACGAGCAGTACTTC.

This clonotype showed up just a few times. The chain joins TRBV7-3 to TRBJ2-1; the D gene is possibly TRBD2 (5 bases). The CDR3 is 13 residues long. CDR1 is SGHTA and CDR2 is FQGTGA in the germline V gene. Trimming shortened V by 5 bases and J by 5 bases, and 10 bases separated the two germline ends. CDR3 in amino acids: CASSRGPNNEQFF. The DNA for the CDR3 is TGTGCCAGCAGCCGAGGGCCCAACAATGAGCAGTTCTTC.

This clonotype was counted between two and nine times. The chain links TRBV29-1 to TRBJ2-1, with 9 bases that match TRBD1. Trimming cost V 7 bases and J 8 bases; bases outside gene matches: 9. Germline lookup yields CDR1 SQVTM and CDR2 ANQGSEA. The length of the CDR3 is 13 residues. The chain's CDR3 is CSEKTGGWDEQFF. CDR3 nucleotide sequence: TGCAGCGAAAAGACAGGGGGTTGGGATGAGCAGTTCTTC.